This TCR beta chain stems from a study of shared clonotypes between healthy human individuals. CD8 cells regarded as naive lacked CD45RO, were positively chosen for CCR7, and omitted terminally differentiated effector memory CD45RA+ cells. Overall study findings and caveats: Blood alone was sampled, and tissue repertoires likely differ. Non-shared clonotypes were found to have lower generation probabilities than the clonotypes that were shared by all four of the sorted-subset donors. Estimated richness was generally greater in naive than memory subsets.

The germline CDR1 and CDR2 sequences are LNHDA and SQIVND (reference sequence). The CDR3 is made up of 13 amino acids. V was shortened by 1 base and J by 5 bases, with 5 bases between the two germline ends. The authors ran the assay at deep level. This table comes from immunoSEQ multiplex PCR, and its TCRdb copy is limited to in-frame clones, with some not included. The sample includes roughly 590,000 clones, nearly 97% seen only once; the top ten take around 0.097%. Note on this clone: Its antigen is undetermined. Other nucleotide sequences in the sample specify the same CDR3.

V is TRBV19 and J is TRBJ2-2; possibly TRBD2 for D (5 bases). The receptor comes from a woman in her twenties or thirties in good health. Sequencing was carried out using naive CD8+ T cells sorted from blood. The CDR3 DNA is TGTGCCAGTAGTATAGCGGGGACCGGGGAGCTGTTTTTT. It codes for CASSIAGTGELFF.